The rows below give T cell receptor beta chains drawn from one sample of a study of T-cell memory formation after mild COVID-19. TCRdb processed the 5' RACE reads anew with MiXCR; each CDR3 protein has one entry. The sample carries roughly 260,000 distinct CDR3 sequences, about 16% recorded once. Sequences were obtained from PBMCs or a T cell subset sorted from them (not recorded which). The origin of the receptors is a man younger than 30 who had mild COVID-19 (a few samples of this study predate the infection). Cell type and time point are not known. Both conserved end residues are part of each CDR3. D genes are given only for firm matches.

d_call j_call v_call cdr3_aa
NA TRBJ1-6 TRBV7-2 CASSLAGVVNSPLHF
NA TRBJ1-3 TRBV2 CASNGGAGNTIYF
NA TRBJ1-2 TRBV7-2 CASSSIMEGYGYTF
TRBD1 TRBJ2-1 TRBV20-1 CSASWDRNNEQFF
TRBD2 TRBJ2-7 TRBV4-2 CASSQAGTRSHEQYF
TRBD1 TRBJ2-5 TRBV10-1 CASRRTGTLGYF
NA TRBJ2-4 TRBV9 CASGEGQGALNIQYF
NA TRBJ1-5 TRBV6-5 CASSTSYSNQPQHF
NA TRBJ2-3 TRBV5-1 CASSLVRTTDTQYF
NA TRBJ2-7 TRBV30 CAQGTQGTYEQYF
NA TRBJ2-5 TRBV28 CASSLFQYF
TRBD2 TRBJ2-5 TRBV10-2 CASRTSGETQYF
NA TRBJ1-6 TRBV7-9 CASSPPGANSPLHF
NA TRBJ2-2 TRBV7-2 CASSPPGLTGELFF
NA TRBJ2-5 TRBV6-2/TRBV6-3 CASSYSYQETQYF
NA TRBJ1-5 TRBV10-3 CAISATILWDQPQHF
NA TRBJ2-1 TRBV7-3 CASSMTPSTTLNEQFF
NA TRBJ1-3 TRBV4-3 CASSQGVHLSGNTIYF
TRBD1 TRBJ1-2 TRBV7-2 CASSSRQGRGYTF
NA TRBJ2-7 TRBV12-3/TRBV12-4 CASSFYEQYF
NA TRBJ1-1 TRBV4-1 CASSKGQGPSTEAFF
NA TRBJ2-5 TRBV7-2 CASSLERGAVQETQYF
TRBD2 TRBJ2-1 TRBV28 CASSGGESYNEQFF
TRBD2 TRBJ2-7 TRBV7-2 CASSLGAGAVYEQYF
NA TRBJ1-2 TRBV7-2 CASSLAVVYGYTF
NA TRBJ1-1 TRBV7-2 CASSSNWGTEAFF
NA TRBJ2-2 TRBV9 CASSVGGKNTGELFF
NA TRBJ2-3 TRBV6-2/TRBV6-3 CASSSFFSTQYF
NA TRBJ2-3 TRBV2 CASTPKRGVTDTLYF
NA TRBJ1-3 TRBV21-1 CASSRTPTDPGNTIYF
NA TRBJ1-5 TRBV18 CASSPRPVSSNQPQHF
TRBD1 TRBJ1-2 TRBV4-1 CASSRGQGGNYGYTF
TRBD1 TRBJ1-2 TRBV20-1 CSAQRGRGGGYTF
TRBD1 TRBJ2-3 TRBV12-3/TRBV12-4 CASSEDRGPDTQYF
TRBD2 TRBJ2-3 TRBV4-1 CASSQDRASGFLRWQYF
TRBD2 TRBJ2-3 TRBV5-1 CASSWIAGHSTDTQYF
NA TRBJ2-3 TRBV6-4 CASSEEGSDTQYF
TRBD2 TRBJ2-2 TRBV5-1 CASSVGLAGTGELFF
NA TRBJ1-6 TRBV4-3 CASSQDRGGMTPLHF
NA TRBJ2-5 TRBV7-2 CASSPSNQETQYF
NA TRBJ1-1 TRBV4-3 CASSQVLFSAEAFF
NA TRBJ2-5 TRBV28 CASLPGLRRADETQYF
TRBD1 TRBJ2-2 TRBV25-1 CASSDPPRDRGRTGELFF
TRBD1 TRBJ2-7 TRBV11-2 CASSLAGTGSEQYF